A single sample is the source of the 7 T cell receptor beta chains below, sequenced in a study of CD8 T cells in Susac syndrome. Random hexamers were used to reverse transcribe 0.5 to 1 ug of RNA. TCRdb passed the immunoSEQ multiplex PCR reads through MiXCR, listing each CDR3 protein once. The sample lists about 110,000 distinct CDR3 sequences, about 95% seen once, with roughly 0.096% in the top ten. Specimen: CD4+ T cells from PBMCs. The receptors come from a human donor in good health.

The chain joins TRBV12-3 or TRBV12-4 to TRBJ2-2, with 7 bases that match TRBD2. The length of the CDR3 is 13 residues. After removal of 6 bases from V and 5 bases from J, the junction contained 3 bases not matched to a gene. The CDR3 here is CASRVGRTGELFF. The CDR3 nucleotides read TGTGCCAGCAGAGTCGGGAGGACCGGGGAGCTGTTTTTT.

The chain recombines TRBV7-2 with TRBJ2-3; tentative D call: TRBD2 (5 bases). Germline-derived CDR1 and CDR2 are SGHTA and FQGNSA. V was trimmed by 3 bases and J by 11 bases, leaving 15 bases between them. The CDR3 loop spans 13 amino acids. Here the CDR3 DNA reads TGTGCCAGCAGCTTCGAGCGGCAGAGCCAGCAGTATTTT. It is translated as CASSFERQSQQYF.

The chain is built from TRBV5-1 and TRBJ2-1; 7 positions agree with TRBD1. V shed 3 bases and J 0 bases; nucleotides not matched to a gene: 0. This CDR3 has 14 residues. The germline V gene encodes CDR1 SGHRS and CDR2 YFSETQ. CDR3 nucleotide sequence: TGCGCCAGCAGCTGGACAGGCTCCTACAATGAGCAGTTCTTC. It specifies CASSWTGSYNEQFF.

The genes are TRBV7-9 and TRBJ1-4; D perhaps matches TRBD1 (5 bases). CDR3 length: 16 amino acids. The germline CDR1 and CDR2 sequences are SEHNR and FQNEAQ (reference sequence). Trimming removed 3 bases at V and 0 bases at J, with 11 bases between. Here the CDR3 reads CASSLGQSSTNEKLFF. For the CDR3, the DNA is TGTGCCAGCAGCTTGGGGCAAAGCTCAACTAATGAAAAACTGTTTTTT.

The rearrangement uses TRBV20-1 and TRBJ1-2; the D is unclear. Germline-derived CDR1 and CDR2 are DFQATT and SNEGSKA (reference sequence). The CDR3 contains 12 residues. V lost 2 bases and J 4 bases, leaving 8 bases between the germline ends. The CDR3 loop reads CSARRTGYGYTF. CDR3 sequence (DNA): TGCAGTGCTAGACGGACGGGCTATGGCTACACCTTC.

The J gene is TRBJ2-4, the V gene TRBV7-2; 8 positions agree with TRBD1. The CDR3 is made up of 15 amino acids. The germline gives CDR1 SGHTA, CDR2 FQGNSA. The trim removed 9 bases at V and 3 bases at J, leaving 10 bases unmatched. The DNA for the CDR3 is TGTGCCAGTAGAACAGGGGGTCAAGTCAAAAACATTCAGTACTTC. Its protein product is CASRTGGQVKNIQYF.

The chain uses TRBV29-1 and TRBJ2-2; D might be TRBD1 or TRBD2, each matching 5 bases. V dropped 4 bases and J dropped 1 base, with 7 bases sitting between them. The CDR3 runs 13 residues. The germline CDR1 and CDR2 sequences are SQVTM and ANQGSEA. In DNA, the CDR3 is TGCAGCGTTGGAGGGGAGAACACCGGGGAGCTGTTTTTT. Translating it yields CSVGGENTGELFF.